These T cell receptor beta chains were read from a single sample in a study of T-cell memory formation after mild COVID-19. TCRdb redid the calling of the 5' RACE reads with MiXCR, one entry per CDR3 protein. The sample holds under 400,000 distinct CDR3 sequences, 20% to 25% seen once. Material for sequencing was PBMCs or a T cell subset sorted from them (not recorded which). The receptors stem from an adult woman who had mild COVID-19 (a few samples of this study predate the infection). Cell type and time point are not known. Both conserved end residues are part of each CDR3. The D gene is left open where the match is weak. Rows give clone size only sometimes, using once, few, many, or a class for an expanded clone.

clone_size,cdr3_length,d_call,j_call,v_call,cdr3_nt,cdr3_aa
-,13,-,TRBJ1-6,TRBV12-3/TRBV12-4,TGTGCCAGCAGTTTAGGTTCTGGTTCACCCCTCCACTTT,CASSLGSGSPLHF
many,14,-,TRBJ1-4,TRBV12-3/TRBV12-4,TGTGCCAGCAGGCCGGCGGGGGCAGGTGAAAAACTGTTTTTT,CASRPAGAGEKLFF
-,15,TRBD1,TRBJ1-1,TRBV4-1,TGCGCCAGCAGCCCTAGGACAGGGGAGAGCACTGAAGCTTTCTTT,CASSPRTGESTEAFF
few,16,TRBD2,TRBJ2-1,TRBV6-1,TGTGCCAGCAGTGAAGCGGAGCGGGGCTCCTACAATGAGCAGTTCTTC,CASSEAERGSYNEQFF
-,16,TRBD1,TRBJ1-1,TRBV7-9,TGTGCCAGCAGCTTCCCCATTCAGGGGGGGAACACTGAAGCTTTCTTT,CASSFPIQGGNTEAFF
many,16,TRBD2,TRBJ2-3,TRBV5-1,TGCGCCAGCAGCTTTTCTAGCGGGAGGATTACAGATACGCAGTATTTT,CASSFSSGRITDTQYF
-,14,TRBD2,TRBJ2-3,TRBV7-9,TGTGCCAGCAGCCGGGGACTAGCGGGGTATACGCAGTATTTT,CASSRGLAGYTQYF
-,15,TRBD1,TRBJ2-7,TRBV6-1,TGTGCCAGCAGTGAAACAGGGGGTTTTTTGTACGAGCAGTACTTC,CASSETGGFLYEQYF
few,16,TRBD1,TRBJ2-1,TRBV12-3/TRBV12-4,TGTGCCAGCAGTTTTGGGGCAGGGACAGGACCCAATGAGCAGTTCTTC,CASSFGAGTGPNEQFF
few,19,-,TRBJ2-5,TRBV7-2,TGTGCCAGCAGCTTACAAGCAGGGGGGTCTGGTCTAGCAAGGGAGACCCAGTACTTC,CASSLQAGGSGLARETQYF
-,15,-,TRBJ2-2,TRBV7-7,TGTGCCAGCAGCTTAGCGGCTTCGAACACCGGGGAGCTGTTTTTT,CASSLAASNTGELFF
few,14,TRBD2,TRBJ2-5,TRBV2,TGTGCCAGCAGGGGATACGCGGGAGTGGAGACCCAGTACTTC,CASRGYAGVETQYF
few,15,TRBD2,TRBJ2-1,TRBV9,TGTGCCAGCAGCCCGACCAGCGGGGCGAGCAATGAGCAGTTCTTC,CASSPTSGASNEQFF
few,15,-,TRBJ1-2,TRBV7-8,TGTGCCAGCAGCTTTGTGGACAGTGATAACTATGGCTACACCTTC,CASSFVDSDNYGYTF
few,13,-,TRBJ1-1,TRBV7-3,TGTGCCAGCAGCTTAACGACCAGAACTGAAGCTTTCTTT,CASSLTTRTEAFF
few,15,-,TRBJ1-4,TRBV3-1,TGTGCCAGCAGCCGAAACAGTGCAACTAATGAAAAACTGTTTTTT,CASSRNSATNEKLFF
few,17,TRBD2,TRBJ2-2,TRBV24-1,TGTGCCACCAGTGACCACCTAGCGGGAGGCCGCACCGGGGAGCTGTTTTTT,CATSDHLAGGRTGELFF
-,14,-,TRBJ2-3,TRBV20-1,TGCAGTGCTAGACCACTCGGAAGCGGAGATACGCAGTATTTT,CSARPLGSGDTQYF
few,14,TRBD1,TRBJ1-2,TRBV12-3/TRBV12-4,TGTGCCAGCATCAAACACAGGGGAAGTAGTGGCTACACCTTC,CASIKHRGSSGYTF
-,16,TRBD2,TRBJ2-1,TRBV24-1,TGTGCCACCAGTGACCTAGCGGGTTCCTCCTACAATGAGCAGTTCTTC,CATSDLAGSSYNEQFF
-,15,-,TRBJ2-4,TRBV12-3/TRBV12-4,TGTGCCAGCAGTCCGAGGGCAGGGCACAAAAACATTCAGTACTTC,CASSPRAGHKNIQYF
many,15,TRBD2,TRBJ2-1,TRBV6-5,TGTGCCAGCAGTAAATCTAGCGGGGTTTTAAATGAGCAGTTCTTC,CASSKSSGVLNEQFF
few,15,-,TRBJ2-7,TRBV6-5,TGTGCCAGCACCCCCCCGGGGGGACAGGACTACGAGCAGTACTTC,CASTPPGGQDYEQYF
few,15,TRBD1,TRBJ2-2,TRBV5-1,TGCGCCAGCAGCCGACAGGGAGAGGGCACCGGGGAGCTGTTTTTT,CASSRQGEGTGELFF
-,14,-,TRBJ2-7,TRBV5-1,TGCGCCAGCAGCTTGAGTACAGGGACCTACGAGCAGTACTTC,CASSLSTGTYEQYF
-,17,TRBD2,TRBJ2-3,TRBV7-2,TGTGCCAGCAGCTTAGGACCAGCGGGGTCTAGCACAGATACGCAGTATTTT,CASSLGPAGSSTDTQYF
-,12,-,TRBJ2-3,TRBV24-1,TGTGCCACCAGTGAAAACACAGATACGCAGTATTTT,CATSENTDTQYF
medium-sized,13,TRBD2,TRBJ2-7,TRBV5-4,TGTGCCTCCGGGACTAGCGGGACGATCGAGCAGTACTTC,CASGTSGTIEQYF
-,15,-,TRBJ2-3,TRBV5-6,TGTGCCAGCAGCCCCGGACGAAAAAGCACAGATACGCAGTATTTT,CASSPGRKSTDTQYF
few,15,-,TRBJ2-7,TRBV20-1,TGCAGTGCTAGCCCGGCCACAGGGTTCACGCCCGAGCAGTACTTC,CSASPATGFTPEQYF
-,16,TRBD1,TRBJ1-4,TRBV2,TGTGCCAGCAGGGTGACAGGGGTGATCACTAATGAAAAACTGTTTTTT,CASRVTGVITNEKLFF
few,15,-,TRBJ2-1,TRBV5-1,TGCGCCAGCAGCCCCGGGGTAGGAGACATAAATGAGCAGTTCTTC,CASSPGVGDINEQFF
-,16,TRBD2,TRBJ2-5,TRBV4-1,TGCGCCAGCAGCCAGTACAGGAAAGCGGGGGGAGAGACCCAGTACTTC,CASSQYRKAGGETQYF
many,15,-,TRBJ2-1,TRBV7-2,TGTGCCAGCAGCCCCAGGGGAGGGATCTACAATGAGCAGTTCTTC,CASSPRGGIYNEQFF
many,16,TRBD2,TRBJ2-2,TRBV15,TGTGCCACCAGCAGAGGAGCGGGAGAGAACACCGGGGAGCTGTTTTTT,CATSRGAGENTGELFF
few,15,TRBD2,TRBJ2-1,TRBV2,TGTGCCAGCAGTGCCGGGCCGGGACTAGCAGATGAGCAGTTCTTC,CASSAGPGLADEQFF
once,15,-,TRBJ1-1,TRBV12-3/TRBV12-4,TGTGCCAGCAGCACCGTGTTTGGGCCGTGGACTGAAGCTTTCTTT,CASSTVFGPWTEAFF
many,15,-,TRBJ2-5,TRBV5-1,TGCGCCAGCAGCTTGGCGGGGGGCAACCAAGAGACCCAGTACTTC,CASSLAGGNQETQYF
-,13,-,TRBJ2-4,TRBV30,TGTGCCTGGAGTCTGGGGGCCAAAAACATTCAGTACTTC,CAWSLGAKNIQYF
few,15,TRBD2,TRBJ2-1,TRBV5-1,TGCGCCAGCAGCTCTACTTTGCGGGGGGTCGTTGAGCAGTTCTTC,CASSSTLRGVVEQFF
many,15,TRBD1,TRBJ2-7,TRBV6-1,TGTGCCAGCAGGGGGAAGACAGGGTCAAGTTACGAGCAGTACTTC,CASRGKTGSSYEQYF
few,17,TRBD2,TRBJ2-7,TRBV7-8,TGTGCCAGCAGCCCGGGGACTAGCGGGGGACTATCCTACGAGCAGTACTTC,CASSPGTSGGLSYEQYF
-,15,-,TRBJ2-7,TRBV5-1,TGCGCCAGCAGCTTGGAGCACATAGCCTCCTACGAGCAGTACTTC,CASSLEHIASYEQYF
-,16,TRBD1,TRBJ1-1,TRBV5-1,TGCGCCAGCAGCTGGGGGACAGGGAAGGTTGACACTGAAGCTTTCTTT,CASSWGTGKVDTEAFF
-,13,-,TRBJ2-3,TRBV20-1,TGCAGTGCTCTGGACCCTCATGCGGATACGCAGTATTTT,CSALDPHADTQYF
few,15,-,TRBJ2-7,TRBV7-9,TGTGCCAGCAGCTCCGCCCGGGCGGCGGGATACGAGCAGTACTTC,CASSSARAAGYEQYF
few,12,-,TRBJ1-1,TRBV27,TGTGCCAGCAGTTTTCTGGGCAGACAAGCTTTCTTT,CASSFLGRQAFF
few,15,-,TRBJ2-3,TRBV5-1,TGCGCCAGCAGCTTGGCCTGGGAGGCCTCAGATACGCAGTATTTT,CASSLAWEASDTQYF
-,14,-,TRBJ2-1,TRBV7-3,TGTGCCAGCAGCTTAAGTCAATCCGGAGGTGAGCAGTTCTTC,CASSLSQSGGEQFF
few,12,-,TRBJ1-1,TRBV6-5,TGTGCCAGCACCTCACAGAGGGCTGAAGCTTTCTTT,CASTSQRAEAFF